This T cell receptor beta chain was identified during a study of blood T cell repertoires in COVID-19. Study context: PBMCs, B-cell-depleted T cells, or T cells were the source of the cDNA or gDNA that made up the material.

Trimming removed 5 bases at V and 4 bases at J, with 12 bases between. Germline CDR1 GTSNPN, CDR2 SVGIG (reference sequence). The CDR3 loop spans 14 amino acids. Clones were read by immunoSEQ multiplex PCR, and TCRdb kept only the in-frame ones, dropping some. Of about 330,000 clones detected, over 80% appear once; the ten largest clones hold roughly a tenth. Seattle cases were enrolled at active infection and followed longitudinally. What was sequenced was peripheral blood. This receptor was obtained from a young man with COVID-19, enrolled during active disease. The chain couples TRBV30 to TRBJ1-6; D possibly corresponds to TRBD1 (5 bases). The CDR3 here is CAWAQGFYNSPLHF. CDR3 nucleotides: TGTGCCTGGGCTCAGGGATTTTATAATTCACCCCTCCACTTT.